The 11 T cell receptor beta chains presented below share a single source sample, sequenced in a study of molecular identifiers for immune sequencing clone quantification. One entry per CDR3 protein, called by TCRdb with MiXCR from the PCR reads. This repertoire shows hundreds of thousands of distinct CDR3 sequences, 25% found once; its top ten account for approximately 0.75%. Sequenced: naive CD8+ T cells from blood, with Jurkat cell RNA spiked in. Subset specified: FACS-sorted CD8+CD4-CCR7+CD45RA+ naive T cells. The receptors derive from a human donor in good health. Some libraries in this study had Jurkat cell RNA spiked in.

This clonotype came up once. The chain combines TRBV6-2 or TRBV6-3 with TRBJ2-7, with D uncertain. Germline values: CDR1 MNHEY, CDR2 SVGEGT. V was trimmed by 2 bases and J by 0 bases, leaving 14 bases between them. The CDR3 is 16 residues long. The CDR3 spells CASSYGQDVNSYEQYF. The CDR3 DNA reads TGTGCCAGCAGTTACGGCCAGGACGTCAACTCCTACGAGCAGTACTTC.

The chain uses TRBV10-3 and TRBJ1-1; possibly TRBD1 for D (5 bases). Trimming stripped 0 bases from V and 4 bases from J, with 9 bases between. CDR3 length: 14 residues. Germline lookup yields CDR1 ENHRY and CDR2 SYGVKD. CDR3: CAISESLGGTEAFF. The CDR3, as DNA: TGTGCCATCAGTGAGTCTCTGGGGGGCACTGAAGCTTTCTTT.

This clonotype was seen more than once but under ten times. The chain employs TRBV30 and TRBJ2-3; D not resolved. CDR1 is GTSNPN and CDR2 is SVGIG in the germline V gene (reference sequence). The V end was cut by 2 bases, the J end by 6 bases, with 24 bases between. This CDR3 spans 17 amino acids. CDR3 loop: CAWSSTLISLGWDTQYF. The CDR3 DNA reads TGTGCCTGGAGTTCTACCCTCATTAGTCTAGGGTGGGATACGCAGTATTTT.

The table lists this clonotype with many counts. The chain combines TRBV7-6 with TRBJ2-5; D is unclear. CDR1 and CDR2 (germline): SGHVS, FNYEAQ. The CDR3 loop spans 17 amino acids. V lost 5 bases and J lost 1, with 20 bases in between. This chain's CDR3 is CASSDNSVWSRQETQYF. Here the CDR3 DNA reads TGTGCCAGCAGCGACAATTCGGTCTGGAGTCGCCAAGAGACCCAGTACTTC.

This clonotype was seen at least ten times. The chain has TRBV5-1 and TRBJ2-7; 8 nucleotides match TRBD1. Germline V lookup: CDR1 SGHRS, CDR2 YFSETQ. The length of the CDR3 is 15 residues. With 3 bases clipped from V and 6 bases from J, the junction kept 11 bases outside the gene matches. The CDR3 reads CASSWTGPSILEQYF. The CDR3 DNA reads as TGCGCCAGCAGCTGGACAGGGCCATCTATCCTCGAGCAGTACTTC.

This clonotype has only a few counts. The chain joins TRBV7-9 to TRBJ1-3, with D uncertain. From germline, CDR1 is SEHNR and CDR2 FQNEAQ (reference sequence). The CDR3 totals 13 residues. V was trimmed by 3 bases and J by 9 bases, leaving 12 bases between them. The CDR3 sequence is CASSFLLRGTIYF. CDR3 DNA sequence: TGTGCCAGCAGCTTCCTTCTCCGGGGCACCATATATTTT.

The chain joins TRBV7-3 to TRBJ2-1; TRBD1 matches at 9 bases. The CDR3 totals 15 residues. V trimming: 2 bases; J trimming: 8 bases; junction bases outside the gene matches: 7. From germline, CDR1 is SGHTA and CDR2 FQGTGA. CDR3 region: CASSLGTGSGDEQFF. CDR3 nucleotides: TGTGCCAGCAGCTTAGGGACAGGGTCTGGAGATGAGCAGTTCTTC.

V gene TRBV19 combines with J gene TRBJ2-2; 7 positions match TRBD1. The CDR3 runs to 14 residues. The V gene's germline CDR1 is LNHDA and CDR2 SQIVND (reference sequence). V shed 10 bases, J shed 5 bases, and the junction held 10 bases outside the gene matches. CDR3 coding DNA: TGTGCCACGACACAGGGGCAAGGGACCGGGGAGCTGTTTTTT. Its translation is CATTQGQGTGELFF.

The chain uses TRBV11-3 and TRBJ2-7; D is uncertain. Per germline, CDR1 SGHNT and CDR2 YENEEA. The CDR3 contains 13 residues. The germline V and J ends were trimmed by 0 bases and 4 bases, with 7 bases remaining between them. CDR3 bases: TGTGCCAGCAGCTTAGATGTATCTTACGAGCAGTACTTC. It specifies CASSLDVSYEQYF.

The table lists this clonotype with a few counts. The V and J genes are TRBV27 and TRBJ2-7, with D tentatively TRBD2 (6 bases). The CDR3 has 13 residues. CDR1 and CDR2 (germline): MNHEY, SMNVEV (reference sequence). V gave up 3 bases and J gave up 3 bases, with 9 bases separating them. DNA for the CDR3: TGTGCCAGCAGTTTTTCGGGGGTCTACGAGCAGTACTTC. Amino acid sequence: CASSFSGVYEQYF.

In this sample, this clonotype turned up a few times. The chain employs TRBV2 and TRBJ2-5; tentatively, D is TRBD2 (7 bases). CDR1 and CDR2 from the germline V gene are SNHLY and FYNNEI. Trimming stripped 6 bases from V and 3 bases from J, with 26 bases between. This CDR3 contains 18 residues. CDR3 loop: CASSDLGGARFREETQYF. The CDR3, as DNA: TGTGCCAGCAGCGATTTGGGGGGGGCTCGCTTCCGAGAAGAGACCCAGTACTTC.